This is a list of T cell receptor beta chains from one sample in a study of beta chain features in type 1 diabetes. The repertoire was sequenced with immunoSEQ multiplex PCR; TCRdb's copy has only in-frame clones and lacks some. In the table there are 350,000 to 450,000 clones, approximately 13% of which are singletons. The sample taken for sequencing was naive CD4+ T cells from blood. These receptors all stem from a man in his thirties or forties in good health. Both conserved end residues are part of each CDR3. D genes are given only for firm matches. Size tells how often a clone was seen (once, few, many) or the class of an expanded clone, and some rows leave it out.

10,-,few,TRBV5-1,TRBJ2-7,CASSFYEQYF,TGCGCCAGCAGCTTCTACGAGCAGTACTTC
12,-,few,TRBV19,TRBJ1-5,CASSWSNQPQHF,TGTGCCAGTAGCTGGAGCAATCAGCCCCAGCATTTT
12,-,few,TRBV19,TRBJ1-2,CASMSWNYGYTF,TGTGCCAGTATGAGTTGGAACTATGGCTACACCTTC
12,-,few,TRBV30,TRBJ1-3,CAWSSKGNTIYF,TGTGCCTGGAGTTCGAAGGGAAACACCATATATTTT
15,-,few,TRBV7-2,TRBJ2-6,CASRAGTLGANVLTF,TGTGCCAGCCGCGCAGGCACTCTTGGGGCCAACGTCCTGACTTTC
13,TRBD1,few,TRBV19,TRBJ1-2,CASRAGTGNGYTF,TGTGCCAGTAGAGCCGGGACAGGGAACGGCTACACCTTC
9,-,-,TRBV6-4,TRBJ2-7,CASGNEQYF,TGTGCCAGCGGGAACGAGCAGTACTTC
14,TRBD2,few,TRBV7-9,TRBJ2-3,CASSLTSGGDTQYF,TGTGCCAGCAGCTTAACTAGCGGGGGAGATACGCAGTATTTT
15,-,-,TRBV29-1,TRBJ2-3,CSVPPHSGSTDTQYF,TGCAGCGTTCCCCCCCACAGCGGGAGCACAGATACGCAGTATTTT
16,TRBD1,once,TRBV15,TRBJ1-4,CATSTVPTGGQEKLFF,TGTGCCACCAGCACAGTCCCGACAGGGGGACAAGAAAAACTGTTTTTT
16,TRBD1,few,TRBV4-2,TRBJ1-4,CASSQDRSTGVEKLFF,TGTGCCAGCAGCCAAGATCGGTCGACAGGGGTTGAAAAACTGTTTTTT
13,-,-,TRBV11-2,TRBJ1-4,CASSLGANEKLFF,TGTGCCAGCAGCTTAGGAGCAAATGAAAAACTGTTTTTT
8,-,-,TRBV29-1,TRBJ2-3,CSVDTQYF,TGCAGCGTAGATACGCAGTATTTT
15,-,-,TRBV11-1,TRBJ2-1,CASSFGKSSYNEQFF,TGTGCCAGCAGCTTTGGGAAGAGCTCCTACAATGAGCAGTTCTTC
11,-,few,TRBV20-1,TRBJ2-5,CSAGRSETQYF,TGCAGTGCCGGAAGAAGTGAGACCCAGTACTTC
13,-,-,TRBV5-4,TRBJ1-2,CASSVIRDYGYTF,TGTGCCAGCAGCGTCATACGGGACTATGGCTACACCTTC
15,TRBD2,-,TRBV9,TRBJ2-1,CASSAGLASYNEQFF,TGTGCCAGCAGCGCCGGACTAGCCTCCTACAATGAGCAGTTCTTC
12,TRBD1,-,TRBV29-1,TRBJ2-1,CSAQGLNNEQFF,TGCAGCGCACAGGGGTTGAACAATGAGCAGTTCTTC
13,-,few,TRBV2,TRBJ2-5,CASSERNGETQYF,TGTGCCAGCAGTGAGAGAAATGGAGAGACCCAGTACTTC
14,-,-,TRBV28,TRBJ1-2,CASSLDRGRDGYTF,TGTGCCAGCAGTTTAGACCGGGGGCGCGACGGCTACACCTTC
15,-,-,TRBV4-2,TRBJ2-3,CASSQAHQSTDTQYF,TGTGCCAGCAGCCAGGCTCACCAAAGCACAGATACGCAGTATTTT
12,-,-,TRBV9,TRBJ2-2,CASSAATGELFF,TGTGCCAGCAGCGCGGCCACCGGGGAGCTGTTTTTT
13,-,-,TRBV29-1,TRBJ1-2,CSVEDFQYDGYTF,TGCAGCGTTGAAGACTTCCAGTACGATGGCTACACCTTC
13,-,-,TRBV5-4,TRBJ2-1,CASSSTSSDEQFF,TGTGCCAGCAGCTCCACTAGTTCCGATGAGCAGTTCTTC
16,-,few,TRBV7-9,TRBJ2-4,CASSPVRDLAKNIQYF,TGTGCCAGCAGCCCTGTAAGGGATTTAGCCAAAAACATTCAGTACTTC
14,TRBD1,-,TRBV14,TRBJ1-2,CASSQGTGAYGYTF,TGTGCCAGCAGCCAAGGGACAGGGGCCTATGGCTACACCTTC
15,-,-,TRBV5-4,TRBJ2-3,CASRSTTLVGDTQYF,TGTGCCAGCAGGTCGACTACCCTGGTGGGAGATACGCAGTATTTT
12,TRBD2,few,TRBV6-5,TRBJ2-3,CASASGRDTQYF,TGTGCCAGCGCTAGCGGGAGAGATACGCAGTATTTT